One sample yielded the 11 T cell receptor beta chains listed below, sequenced in a study of cytomegalovirus exposure and HLA in healthy donors. With 60 Vbeta and 13 Jbeta primers, the PCR was carried out. Data came from immunoSEQ multiplex PCR; TCRdb stores just in-frame clones and leaves some out. The table has 150,000 to 200,000 clones, approximately 72% seen once; the top ten hold 1.3% to 1.5%. Sequencing was done on a sample of PBMCs. Receptors were obtained from a man between 45 and 60 years old in good health and CMV-seronegative.

The rearrangement links TRBV2 to TRBJ1-4; TRBD1 matches 7 bases. V was clipped by 6 bases and J by 8 bases; unmatched bases: 9. The CDR3 runs 14 residues. The V gene's germline CDR1 is SNHLY and CDR2 FYNNEI. The CDR3, as DNA: TGTGCCAGCAGGGCCAGACAGGGTGGCGAAAAACTGTTTTTT. Amino acid sequence: CASRARQGGEKLFF. Supplemented by reference TRBV2 and TRBJ1-4, the full variable domain reads EPEVTQTPSHQVTQMGQEVILRCVPISNHLYFYWYRQILGQKVEFLVSFYNNEISEKSEIFDDQFSVERPDGSNFTLKIRSTKLEDSAMYFCASRARQGGEKLFFGSGTQLSVL.

The rearrangement uses TRBV6-6 and TRBJ2-7; 8 positions agree with TRBD1. V shed 0 bases and J 4 bases; nucleotides not matched to a gene: 8. Per the germline V gene, CDR1 is MNHNY and CDR2 is SVGAGI (reference sequence). The CDR3 extends over 16 amino acids. The CDR3 here is CASSYSAQGATYEQYF. CDR3 nucleotide sequence: TGTGCCAGCAGTTACTCGGCCCAGGGGGCGACTTACGAGCAGTACTTC.

This clone was observed a handful of times. The CDR3 nucleotides are TGTGCCAGCAGCGCCCCCGGTGCACCGTCAGATACGCAGTATTTT. Protein sequence: CASSAPGAPSDTQYF. The chain links TRBV9 to TRBJ2-3; D not certain. Per the germline V gene, CDR1 is SGDLS and CDR2 is YYNGEE. V dropped 3 bases and J dropped 4 bases, with 15 bases sitting between them. This CDR3 has 15 residues.

The rearrangement links TRBV5-1 to TRBJ1-4; D may be TRBD1 (6 bases). The CDR3 runs to 15 residues. V gave up 0 bases and J gave up 8 bases, with 14 bases separating them. Germline CDR1 reads SGHRS; CDR2 reads YFSETQ. The CDR3 sequence is CASSLEGGGIEKLFF. CDR3 nucleotides: TGCGCCAGCAGCTTGGAAGGGGGGGGCATCGAAAAACTGTTTTTT.

The genes are TRBV29-1 and TRBJ2-5; D might be TRBD2 (5 bases). CDR1 is SQVTM, CDR2 ANQGSEA, per germline. V shed 7 bases and J shed 4 bases, with 13 bases lying between them. This CDR3 contains 12 residues. The chain's CDR3 is CSAGRTGETQYF. DNA for the CDR3: TGCAGCGCCGGAAGGACTGGAGAGACCCAGTACTTC.

V usage is TRBV7-9 and J usage is TRBJ2-7, with D uncertain. Trimming removed 3 bases from V and 1 base from J, with 10 bases in between. The V gene's germline CDR1 is SEHNR and CDR2 FQNEAQ (reference sequence). CDR3 length: 14 residues. The CDR3 spells CASSLDQVSYEQYF. CDR3 coding DNA: TGTGCCAGCAGCTTGGATCAGGTTTCCTACGAGCAGTACTTC. Complete variable domain (other parts from reference TRBV7-9 and TRBJ2-7): DTGVSQNPRHKITKRGQNVTFRCDPISEHNRLYWYRQTLGQGPEFLTYFQNEAQLEKSRLLSDRFSAERPKGSFSTLEIQRTEQGDSAMYLCASSLDQVSYEQYFGPGTRLTVT.

Concerning this clone itself: The same CDR3 also results from other DNA sequences found in this sample. V usage is TRBV18 and J usage is TRBJ1-5; D remains ambiguous. V dropped 4 bases and J dropped 2 bases, with 9 bases sitting between them. The CDR3 sequence is 14 residues long. Germline CDR1 is KGHSH and CDR2 is LQKENI. In nucleotides, the CDR3 is TGTGCCAGCTCACTGGGCCAGGGCAATCAGCCCCAGCATTTT. Its protein is CASSLGQGNQPQHF.

CDR3 sequence: CASSPRPIHYEQYF. In DNA, the CDR3 is TGTGCCAGCAGCCCCCGTCCTATCCACTACGAGCAGTACTTC. The chain is built from TRBV28 and TRBJ2-7; D not certain. The CDR3 totals 14 residues. Per the germline V gene, CDR1 is MDHEN and CDR2 is SYDVKM. The V gene lost 6 bases and the J gene lost 3 bases, with 15 bases spanning the gap.

The rearrangement links TRBV14 to TRBJ2-5; D may be TRBD1 (5 bases). The CDR3 loop spans 14 amino acids. Germline V lookup: CDR1 SGHDN, CDR2 FVKESK. Deletions cut 4 bases from V and 5 bases from J, with 14 bases between. The CDR3 sequence is CASSPTVVGETQYF. The CDR3 DNA follows: TGTGCCAGCAGCCCGACAGTGGTGGGGGAGACCCAGTACTTC.

The gene calls are TRBV7-2 and TRBJ1-1; a possible D gene is TRBD1 (5 bases). Germline V gives CDR1 SGHTA, CDR2 FQGNSA. Trimming pared 3 bases from V and 2 bases from J, leaving 10 bases between. The CDR3 totals 14 residues. CDR3 bases: TGTGCCAGCAGCTTCGGGGGGACCAACACTGAAGCTTTCTTT. Its protein is CASSFGGTNTEAFF.

The rearrangement links TRBV5-6 to TRBJ2-7; possibly TRBD1 for D (6 bases). CDR3 length: 14 residues. The V gene's germline CDR1 is SGHDT and CDR2 YYEEEE. Trimming stripped 1 base from V and 2 bases from J, with 10 bases between. CDR3 DNA sequence: TGTGCCAGCAGCTTGCTTAGGGGGACCTACGAGCAGTACTTC. Translated: CASSLLRGTYEQYF.